This T cell receptor (beta chain) was sequenced in a study of blood T cell repertoires in COVID-19. Study at large: Researchers got acute and convalescent COVID-19 samples from the United States, Italy and Spain. T cells, B-cell-depleted T cells, or PBMCs supplied cDNA or gDNA.

Trimming shortened V by 0 bases and J by 6 bases, and 10 bases separated the two germline ends. Germline V gene lookup returns CDR1 SGHTA and CDR2 FQGNSA. This CDR3 is 14 amino acids long. Assay: immunoSEQ multiplex PCR; the TCRdb copy retains only in-frame clones and omits some. The sample lists 13,000 to 15,000 clones, roughly nine tenths occurring once. The TCR comes from a woman in her 70s in a cohort sampled during active or convalescent COVID-19. The rearrangement uses TRBV7-2 and TRBJ2-3; D is uncertain. The material sequenced was peripheral blood. CDR3: CASSLAPPGDTQYF. CDR3 DNA: TGTGCCAGCAGCTTAGCGCCCCCCGGGGATACGCAGTATTTT.